This T cell receptor (beta chain) was captured in a study of T cell responses to AZD1222 COVID-19 vaccine. General study points: An increase in Spike-specific TCR breadth and depth was observed after two AZD1222 doses. Just a handful of AZD1222 recipients tested seropositive at baseline.

A remark on this clone: Its antigen is not known.

The data were produced by immunoSEQ multiplex PCR, yet TCRdb's version contains in-frame clones alone and is incomplete. Here the sample spans 96,000 or so clones, 85% to 90% being singletons. Germline V gene data show CDR1 as SEHNR and CDR2 as FQNEAQ (reference sequence). The CDR3 runs to 15 residues. V lost 5 bases, J lost 5 bases, and 15 bases lay in between. The rearrangement uses TRBV7-9 and TRBJ1-4, with D possibly TRBD1 on 5 matching bases. The source material was peripheral blood, sampled on day 0 of AZD1222 vaccination. The TCR was taken from an adult in good health. CDR3 nucleotide sequence: TGTGCCAGCAGCAGGACCGGGACGGAAAATGAAAAACTGTTTTTT. Amino acid sequence: CASSRTGTENEKLFF.